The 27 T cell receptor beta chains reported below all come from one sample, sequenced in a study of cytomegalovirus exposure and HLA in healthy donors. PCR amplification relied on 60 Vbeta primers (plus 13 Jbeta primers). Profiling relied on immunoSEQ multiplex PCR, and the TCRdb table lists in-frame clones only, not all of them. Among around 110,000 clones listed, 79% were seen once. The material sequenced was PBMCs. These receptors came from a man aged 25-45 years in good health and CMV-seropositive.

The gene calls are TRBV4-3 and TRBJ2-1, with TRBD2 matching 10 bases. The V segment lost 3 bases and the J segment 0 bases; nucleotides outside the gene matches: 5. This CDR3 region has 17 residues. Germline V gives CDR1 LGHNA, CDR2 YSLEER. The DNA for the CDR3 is TGCGCCAGCAGCCATTACTCTAGCGGGAGCTCCTACAATGAGCAGTTCTTC. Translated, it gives CASSHYSSGSSYNEQFF.

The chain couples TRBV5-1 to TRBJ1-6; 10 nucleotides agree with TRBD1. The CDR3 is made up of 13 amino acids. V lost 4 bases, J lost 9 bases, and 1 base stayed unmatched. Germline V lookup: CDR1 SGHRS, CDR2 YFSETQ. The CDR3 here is CASSGTGASPLHF. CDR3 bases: TGCGCCAGCAGCGGGACAGGGGCTTCACCCCTCCACTTT.

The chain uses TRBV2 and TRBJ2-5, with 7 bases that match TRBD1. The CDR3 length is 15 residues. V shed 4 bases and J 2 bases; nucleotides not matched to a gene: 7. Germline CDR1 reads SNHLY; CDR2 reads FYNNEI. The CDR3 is CASSGRGQSQETQYF. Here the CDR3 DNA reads TGTGCCAGCAGTGGAAGGGGGCAGTCACAAGAGACCCAGTACTTC.

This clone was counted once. In DNA form, the CDR3 reads TGTGCCAGCAGTGATTCCCCCGCGGCTCCAAATGAGCAGTTCTTC. It codes for CASSDSPAAPNEQFF. The chain employs TRBV6-4 and TRBJ2-1, with unresolved D. Germline loops: CDR1 MRHNA, CDR2 SNTAGT. The CDR3 is 15 amino acids. Trimming stripped 3 bases from V and 7 bases from J, with 16 bases between.

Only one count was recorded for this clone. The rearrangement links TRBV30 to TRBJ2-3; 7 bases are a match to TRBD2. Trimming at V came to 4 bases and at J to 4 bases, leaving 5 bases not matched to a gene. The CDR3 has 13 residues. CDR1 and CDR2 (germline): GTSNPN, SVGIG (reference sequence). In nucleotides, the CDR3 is TGTGCCTGGACGCGGGGGTTCGCAGATACGCAGTATTTT. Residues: CAWTRGFADTQYF. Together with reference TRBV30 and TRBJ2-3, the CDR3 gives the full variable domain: SQTIHQWPATLVQPVGSPLSLECTVEGTSNPNLYWYRQAAGRGLQLLFYSVGIGQISSEVPQNLSASRPQDRQFILSSKKLLLSDSGFYLCAWTRGFADTQYFGPGTRLTVL.

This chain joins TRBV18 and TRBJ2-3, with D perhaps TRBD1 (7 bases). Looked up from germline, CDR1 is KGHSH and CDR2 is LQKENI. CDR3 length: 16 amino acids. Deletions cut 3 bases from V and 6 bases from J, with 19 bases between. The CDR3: CASSPSSQGGLDTQYF. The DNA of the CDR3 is TGTGCCAGCTCACCGAGTTCCCAGGGGGGTTTGGATACGCAGTATTTT.

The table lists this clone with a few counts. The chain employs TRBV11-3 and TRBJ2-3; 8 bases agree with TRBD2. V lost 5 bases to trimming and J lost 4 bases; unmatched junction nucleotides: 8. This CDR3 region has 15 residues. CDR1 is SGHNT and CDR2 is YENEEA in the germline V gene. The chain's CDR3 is CASSPHRGGPDTQYF. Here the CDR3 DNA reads TGTGCCAGCAGCCCACACCGGGGGGGACCAGATACGCAGTATTTT.

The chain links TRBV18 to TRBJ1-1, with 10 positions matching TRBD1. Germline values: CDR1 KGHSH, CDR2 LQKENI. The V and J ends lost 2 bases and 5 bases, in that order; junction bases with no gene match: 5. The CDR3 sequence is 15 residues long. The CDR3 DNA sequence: TGTGCCAGCTCACCAAGACAGGGGGCTAGGACTGAAGCTTTCTTT. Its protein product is CASSPRQGARTEAFF.

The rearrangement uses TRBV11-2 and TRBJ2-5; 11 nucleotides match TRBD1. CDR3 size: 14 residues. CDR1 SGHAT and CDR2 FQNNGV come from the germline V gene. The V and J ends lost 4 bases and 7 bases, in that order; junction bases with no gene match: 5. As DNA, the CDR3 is TGTGCCAGCAGCTCGGACAGGGGGCAGGTGACCCAGTACTTC. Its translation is CASSSDRGQVTQYF.

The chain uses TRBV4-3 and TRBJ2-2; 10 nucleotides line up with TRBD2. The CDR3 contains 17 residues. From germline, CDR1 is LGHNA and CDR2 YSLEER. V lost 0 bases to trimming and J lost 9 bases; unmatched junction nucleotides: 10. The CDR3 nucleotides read TGCGCCAGCAGCCAAGATCGGCTAGCGGGAGAAGTCCGGGAGCTGTTTTTT. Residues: CASSQDRLAGEVRELFF.

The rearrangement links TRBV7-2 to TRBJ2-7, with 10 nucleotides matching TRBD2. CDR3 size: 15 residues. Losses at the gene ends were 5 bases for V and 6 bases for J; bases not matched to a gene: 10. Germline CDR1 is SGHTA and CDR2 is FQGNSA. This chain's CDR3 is CASSPLASGSGEQYF. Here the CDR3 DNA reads TGTGCCAGCAGCCCCCTCGCTAGCGGGAGCGGCGAGCAGTACTTC. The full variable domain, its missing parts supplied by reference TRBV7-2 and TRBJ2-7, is GAGVSQSPSNKVTEKGKDVELRCDPISGHTALYWYRQSLGQGLEFLIYFQGNSAPDKSGLPSDRFSAERTGGSVSTLTIQRTQQEDSAVYLCASSPLASGSGEQYFGPGTRLTVT.

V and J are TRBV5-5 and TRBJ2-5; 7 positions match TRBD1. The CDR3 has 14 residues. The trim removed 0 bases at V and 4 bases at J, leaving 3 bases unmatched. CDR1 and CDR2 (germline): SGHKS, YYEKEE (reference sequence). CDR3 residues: CASSLVGGGETQYF. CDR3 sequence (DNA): TGTGCCAGCAGCTTGGTAGGGGGCGGAGAGACCCAGTACTTC.

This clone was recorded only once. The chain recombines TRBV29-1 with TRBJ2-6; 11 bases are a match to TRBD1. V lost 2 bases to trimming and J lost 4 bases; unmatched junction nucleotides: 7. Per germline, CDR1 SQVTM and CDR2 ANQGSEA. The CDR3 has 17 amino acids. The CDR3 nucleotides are TGCAGCGTTGAAACCGGACAGGGGGCGGAAGGGGCCAACGTCCTGACTTTC. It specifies CSVETGQGAEGANVLTF.

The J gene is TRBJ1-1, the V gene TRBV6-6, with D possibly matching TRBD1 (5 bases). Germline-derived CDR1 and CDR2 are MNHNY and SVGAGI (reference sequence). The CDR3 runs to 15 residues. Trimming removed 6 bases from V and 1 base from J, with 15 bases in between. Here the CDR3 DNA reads TGTGCCAGCAGGAGTACGCGACAGACGAACACTGAAGCTTTCTTT. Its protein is CASRSTRQTNTEAFF.

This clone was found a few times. The CDR3 here is CASSISSGRGETQYF. Here the CDR3 DNA reads TGTGCCAGTAGTATCAGTAGCGGGAGGGGCGAGACCCAGTACTTC. The chain uses TRBV19 and TRBJ2-5; 11 positions match TRBD2. CDR3 size: 15 residues. CDR1 is LNHDA, CDR2 SQIVND, per germline (reference sequence). V lost 3 bases, J lost 5 bases, and 5 bases stayed unmatched.

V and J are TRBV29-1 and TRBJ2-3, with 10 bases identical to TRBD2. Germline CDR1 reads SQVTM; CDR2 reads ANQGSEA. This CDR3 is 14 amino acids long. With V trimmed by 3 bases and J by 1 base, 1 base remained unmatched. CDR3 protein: CSVEGTSGTDTQYF. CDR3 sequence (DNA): TGCAGCGTTGAGGGGACTAGCGGCACAGATACGCAGTATTTT.

CDR3 loop: CASSYFARSRSYEQYF. The DNA of the CDR3 is TGTGCCAGCAGTTACTTCGCCCGGTCCCGCTCCTACGAGCAGTACTTC. The chain employs TRBV6-5 and TRBJ2-5; the D is unclear. The end of the DNA is better explained by TRBJ2-7, so the J call may be wrong. Germline-derived CDR1 and CDR2 are MNHEY and SVGAGI. There are 16 residues in the CDR3.

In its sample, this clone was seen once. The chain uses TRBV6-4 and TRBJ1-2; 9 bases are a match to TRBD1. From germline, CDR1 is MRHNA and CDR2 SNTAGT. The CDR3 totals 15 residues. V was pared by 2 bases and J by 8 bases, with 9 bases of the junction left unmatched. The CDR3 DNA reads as TGTGCCAGCAGTGACGGGGATGGGACAGGGAACGGCTACACCTTC. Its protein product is CASSDGDGTGNGYTF.

The CDR3 region has the DNA TGCGCCAGCAGCCATCCCGACAGGGGCGACAGCGGACTAGTTGATACAGATACGCAGTATTTT. This sequence encodes CASSHPDRGDSGLVDTDTQYF. V and J are TRBV4-1 and TRBJ2-3; a possible D gene is TRBD1 (8 bases). Germline CDR1 reads MGHRA; CDR2 reads YSYEKL. Between the trimmed V and J ends, which lost 3 bases and 3 bases, there was a span of 31 bases. The CDR3 extends over 21 amino acids.

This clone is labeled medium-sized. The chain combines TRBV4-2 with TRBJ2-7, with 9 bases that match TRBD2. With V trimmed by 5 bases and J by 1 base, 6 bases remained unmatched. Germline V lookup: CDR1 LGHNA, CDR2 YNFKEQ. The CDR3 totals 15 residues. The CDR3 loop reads CASSGRLAESYEQYF. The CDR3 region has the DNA TGTGCCAGCAGCGGTCGACTAGCGGAGTCCTACGAGCAGTACTTC.

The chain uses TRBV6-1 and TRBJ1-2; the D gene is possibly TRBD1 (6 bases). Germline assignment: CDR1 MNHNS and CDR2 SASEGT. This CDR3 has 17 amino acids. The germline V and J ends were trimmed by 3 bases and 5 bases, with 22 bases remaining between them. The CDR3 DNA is TGTGCCAGCAGTGACCAGGGACAAGGGAGGGGCCTATATGGCTACACCTTC. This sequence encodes CASSDQGQGRGLYGYTF.

This CDR3 reads CASSLGPAGDQQYF. CDR3 coding DNA: TGTGCCAGCAGCTTAGGGCCAGCGGGAGATCAGCAGTACTTC. The genes are TRBV7-8 and TRBJ2-7; 8 nucleotides align to TRBD2. Trimming cost V 1 base and J 8 bases; bases outside gene matches: 7. CDR3 size: 14 residues. The V gene's germline CDR1 is SGHVS and CDR2 FQNEAQ. The full variable domain, its missing parts supplied by reference TRBV7-8 and TRBJ2-7, is GAGVSQSPRYKVAKRGQDVALRCDPISGHVSLFWYQQALGQGPEFLTYFQNEAQLDKSGLPSDRFFAERPEGSVSTLKIQRTQQEDSAVYLCASSLGPAGDQQYFGPGTRLTVT.

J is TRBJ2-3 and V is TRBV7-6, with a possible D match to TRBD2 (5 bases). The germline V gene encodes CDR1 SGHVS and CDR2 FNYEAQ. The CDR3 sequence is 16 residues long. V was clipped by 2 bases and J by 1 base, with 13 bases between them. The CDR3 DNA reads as TGTGCCAGCAGCTTAACCTTTTGGCGGGGCACAGATACGCAGTATTTT. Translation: CASSLTFWRGTDTQYF.

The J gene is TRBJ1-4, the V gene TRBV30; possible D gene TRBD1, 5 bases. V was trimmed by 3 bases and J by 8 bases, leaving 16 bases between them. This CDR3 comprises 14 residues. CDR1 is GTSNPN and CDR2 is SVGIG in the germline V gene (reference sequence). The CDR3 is CAWSPTVAREKLFF. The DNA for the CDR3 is TGTGCCTGGAGCCCGACAGTCGCAAGGGAAAAACTGTTTTTT.

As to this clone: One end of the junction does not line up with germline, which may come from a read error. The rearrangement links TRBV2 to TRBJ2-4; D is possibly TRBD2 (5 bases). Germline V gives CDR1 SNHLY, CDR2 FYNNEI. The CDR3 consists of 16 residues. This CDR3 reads CASSDFQVRVKNSQYF. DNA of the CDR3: TGTGCCAGCAGTGATTTTCAGGTGCGGGTCAAAAACAGTCAGTACTTC.

The CDR3 spells CASSLDRSYEQYF. As DNA, the CDR3 is TGTGCCAGCAGCTTGGACAGATCCTACGAGCAGTACTTC. V usage is TRBV5-6 and J usage is TRBJ2-7, with no clear D. The ends were cut back, 0 bases at V and 1 base at J, with 5 bases in the middle. The germline gives CDR1 SGHDT, CDR2 YYEEEE. The CDR3 has 13 amino acids.

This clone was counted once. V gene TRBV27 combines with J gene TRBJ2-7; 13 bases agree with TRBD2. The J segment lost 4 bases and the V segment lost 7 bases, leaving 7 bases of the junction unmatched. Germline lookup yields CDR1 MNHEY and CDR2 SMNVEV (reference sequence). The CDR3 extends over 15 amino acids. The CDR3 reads CASTWTSGSFYEQYF. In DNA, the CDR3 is TGTGCCAGCACCTGGACTAGCGGGAGTTTTTACGAGCAGTACTTC.